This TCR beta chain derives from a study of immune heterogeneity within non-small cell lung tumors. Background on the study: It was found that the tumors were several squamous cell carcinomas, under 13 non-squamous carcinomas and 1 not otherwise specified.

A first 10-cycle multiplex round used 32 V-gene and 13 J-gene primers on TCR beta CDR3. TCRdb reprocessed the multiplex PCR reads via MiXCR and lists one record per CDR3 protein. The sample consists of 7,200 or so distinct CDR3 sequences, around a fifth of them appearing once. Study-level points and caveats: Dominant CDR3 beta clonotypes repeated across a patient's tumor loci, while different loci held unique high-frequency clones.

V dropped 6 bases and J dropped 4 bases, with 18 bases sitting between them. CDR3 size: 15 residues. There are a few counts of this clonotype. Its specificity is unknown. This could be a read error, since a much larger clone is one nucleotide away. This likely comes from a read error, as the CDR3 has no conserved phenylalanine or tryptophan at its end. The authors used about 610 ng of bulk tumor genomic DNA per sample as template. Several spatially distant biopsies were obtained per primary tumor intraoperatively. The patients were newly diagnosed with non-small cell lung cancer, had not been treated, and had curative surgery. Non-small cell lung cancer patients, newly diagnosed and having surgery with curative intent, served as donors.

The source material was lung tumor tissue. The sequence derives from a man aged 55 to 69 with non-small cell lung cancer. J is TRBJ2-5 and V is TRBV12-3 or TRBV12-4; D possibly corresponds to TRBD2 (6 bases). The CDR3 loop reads CASSPNVGGRETQYL. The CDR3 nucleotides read TGTGCCAGCAGCCCAAATGTCGGGGGTCGAGAGACCCAGTACCTC.